This T cell receptor (beta chain) was sequenced during a study of cytomegalovirus exposure and HLA in healthy donors. Overall study context: Out of approximately 170 million T cells, an earlier analysis found 117 million unique TCR beta sequences in total.

Findings and caveats of the study: A missense variant in DCLRE1C was later tied to TCR beta V- and J-gene trimming. The study assumed roughly uniform donor sequencing depth for presence/absence analyses. Later on, an analysis tied under 20,000 TCR beta sequences to HLA alleles at 0.05 false discovery rate.

The V end was cut by 0 bases, the J end by 0 bases, with 9 bases between. This CDR3 is 16 amino acids long. The germline V gene has CDR1 ENHRY and CDR2 SYGVKD. As for this clone: Its antigen remains unidentified.

The PCR contained 60 Vbeta and 13 Jbeta primers. Libraries were prepared by immunoSEQ multiplex PCR; TCRdb keeps only in-frame clonotypes and omits some of them. The data contain about 160,000 clones, roughly 90% of them singletons. The sequence came from a young woman in good health and CMV-seronegative. The specimen was PBMCs. V gene TRBV10-3 combines with J gene TRBJ1-3, with D possibly matching TRBD1 (5 bases). The CDR3 DNA sequence: TGTGCCATCAGTGAGTCACCAGGGAACTCTGGAAACACCATATATTTT. Residues: CAISESPGNSGNTIYF.